A selection of T cell receptor beta chains follows, all from one sample in a study of blood T cell repertoires in COVID-19. Repertoires were generated with immunoSEQ multiplex PCR, while TCRdb's copy carries only in-frame clones and drops some. The sample has under 200,000 clones; 90% are singletons. The source material was peripheral blood. All receptors derive from a man aged 50-59 years with acute or convalescent COVID-19. Both conserved end residues are part of each CDR3. Each record gives: J gene, D gene, V gene, clone size, CDR3 protein, CDR3 DNA. The D gene is left open where the match is weak. The listing skips clone size in some rows; elsewhere it reads once, few, many or a size class.

j_gene: TRBJ2-5
d_gene: -
v_gene: TRBV5-4
abundance: -
CDR3aa: CASSLPGHLQETQYF
CDR3nt: TGTGCCAGCAGCTTGCCAGGACACCTACAAGAGACCCAGTACTTC

j_gene: TRBJ2-1
d_gene: TRBD2
v_gene: TRBV7-3
abundance: -
CDR3aa: CASTTGGLNNEQFF
CDR3nt: TGTGCCAGCACAACGGGGGGGCTCAACAATGAGCAGTTCTTC

j_gene: TRBJ1-2
d_gene: TRBD1
v_gene: TRBV15
abundance: -
CDR3aa: CATSPNRDRVYGYTF
CDR3nt: TGTGCCACCAGCCCTAACCGGGACAGGGTATACGGCTACACCTTC

j_gene: TRBJ1-2
d_gene: -
v_gene: TRBV5-6
abundance: -
CDR3aa: CASSWGPSSGYTF
CDR3nt: TGTGCCAGCAGCTGGGGGCCGAGCTCTGGCTACACCTTC

j_gene: TRBJ1-6
d_gene: -
v_gene: TRBV27
abundance: -
CDR3aa: CASSLPGSGTLHF
CDR3nt: TGTGCCAGCAGTTTACCCGGATCAGGGACCCTCCACTTT

j_gene: TRBJ2-6
d_gene: TRBD1
v_gene: TRBV29-1
abundance: -
CDR3aa: CSVEERDRGLPLPGANVLTF
CDR3nt: TGCAGCGTTGAAGAAAGGGACAGGGGGCTCCCCTTACCTGGGGCCAACGTCCTGACTTTC

j_gene: TRBJ1-6
d_gene: -
v_gene: TRBV9
abundance: once
CDR3aa: CASSDPGGLSLGNSPLHF
CDR3nt: TGTGCCAGCAGCGACCCGGGGGGACTTTCTCTGGGAAATTCACCCCTCCACTTT

j_gene: TRBJ1-3
d_gene: TRBD1
v_gene: TRBV28
abundance: -
CDR3aa: CASSSYGAHRGSGNTIYF
CDR3nt: TGTGCCAGCAGTTCCTACGGGGCTCACAGGGGCTCTGGAAACACCATATATTTT

j_gene: TRBJ2-3
d_gene: -
v_gene: TRBV4-1
abundance: -
CDR3aa: CASSQAGGPGTDTQYF
CDR3nt: TGCGCCAGCAGCCAAGCGGGGGGCCCGGGCACAGATACGCAGTATTTT

j_gene: TRBJ2-6
d_gene: TRBD1
v_gene: TRBV27
abundance: -
CDR3aa: CASSLWGGTGTFGANVLTF
CDR3nt: TGTGCCAGCAGTTTATGGGGGGGGACAGGGACTTTTGGGGCCAACGTCCTGACTTTC

j_gene: TRBJ1-2
d_gene: -
v_gene: TRBV6-6
abundance: -
CDR3aa: CASRTQTGMVYGYTF
CDR3nt: TGTGCCAGCAGAACTCAAACAGGGATGGTCTATGGCTACACCTTC

j_gene: TRBJ2-3
d_gene: TRBD2
v_gene: TRBV4-2
abundance: -
CDR3aa: CASSLGLADLTDTQYF
CDR3nt: TGTGCCAGCAGCCTGGGACTAGCGGACCTCACAGATACGCAGTATTTT

j_gene: TRBJ1-2
d_gene: TRBD1
v_gene: TRBV7-2
abundance: -
CDR3aa: CASSLNAPGGLGYTF
CDR3nt: TGTGCCAGCAGCTTAAATGCTCCAGGGGGACTTGGCTACACCTTC

j_gene: TRBJ1-6
d_gene: TRBD1
v_gene: TRBV27
abundance: -
CDR3aa: CASQTWARGLNSPLHF
CDR3nt: TGTGCCAGTCAGACTTGGGCCAGGGGGCTTAATTCACCCCTCCACTTT

j_gene: TRBJ1-5
d_gene: -
v_gene: TRBV19
abundance: -
CDR3aa: CASSILGAGNQPQHF
CDR3nt: TGTGCCAGTAGTATTCTTGGGGCCGGGAATCAGCCCCAGCATTTT

j_gene: TRBJ1-6
d_gene: -
v_gene: TRBV7-2
abundance: -
CDR3aa: CASSLEGLINSPLHF
CDR3nt: TGTGCCAGCAGCCTCGAGGGTTTAATCAATTCACCCCTCCACTTT

j_gene: TRBJ1-1
d_gene: TRBD1
v_gene: TRBV5-1
abundance: -
CDR3aa: CASSLTGVTEAFF
CDR3nt: TGCGCCAGCAGCCTAACAGGGGTCACTGAAGCTTTCTTT

j_gene: TRBJ2-5
d_gene: -
v_gene: TRBV7-2
abundance: -
CDR3aa: CASSYRSARGQETQYF
CDR3nt: TGTGCCAGCAGCTACCGGTCCGCGCGTGGTCAAGAGACCCAGTACTTC

j_gene: TRBJ2-3
d_gene: TRBD1
v_gene: TRBV24-1
abundance: -
CDR3aa: CATSDPGQGSTDTQYF
CDR3nt: TGTGCCACCAGTGATCCTGGACAGGGTAGCACAGATACGCAGTATTTT

j_gene: TRBJ1-1
d_gene: -
v_gene: TRBV6-5
abundance: -
CDR3aa: CASSWSLGGNTEAFF
CDR3nt: TGTGCCAGCAGTTGGTCGTTAGGAGGTAACACTGAAGCTTTCTTT

j_gene: TRBJ2-2
d_gene: TRBD1
v_gene: TRBV5-4
abundance: -
CDR3aa: CASSLDGQGGTGELFF
CDR3nt: TGTGCCAGCAGCTTGGACGGACAGGGGGGCACCGGGGAGCTGTTTTTT

j_gene: TRBJ2-2
d_gene: -
v_gene: TRBV5-1
abundance: -
CDR3aa: CASSQGQNTGELFF
CDR3nt: TGCGCCAGCAGCCAAGGACAAAACACCGGGGAGCTGTTTTTT

j_gene: TRBJ2-2
d_gene: -
v_gene: TRBV7-3
abundance: -
CDR3aa: CAGSLVSGELFF
CDR3nt: TGTGCCGGCAGCTTAGTCTCTGGGGAGCTGTTTTTT

j_gene: TRBJ1-4
d_gene: -
v_gene: TRBV20-1
abundance: -
CDR3aa: CSASWAGNEKLFF
CDR3nt: TGCAGTGCTAGTTGGGCGGGTAATGAAAAACTGTTTTTT

j_gene: TRBJ2-2
d_gene: -
v_gene: TRBV7-2
abundance: -
CDR3aa: CASSLVFTGELFF
CDR3nt: TGTGCCAGCAGCTTAGTATTCACCGGGGAGCTGTTTTTT

j_gene: TRBJ1-5
d_gene: -
v_gene: TRBV7-2
abundance: -
CDR3aa: CASSSDYDQPQHF
CDR3nt: TGTGCCAGCAGCTCCGACTATGATCAGCCCCAGCATTTT

j_gene: TRBJ1-6
d_gene: -
v_gene: TRBV18
abundance: few
CDR3aa: CASSPPGQLNSPLHF
CDR3nt: TGTGCCAGCTCACCACCCGGACAGTTGAATTCACCCCTCCACTTT

j_gene: TRBJ2-5
d_gene: TRBD2
v_gene: TRBV7-9
abundance: -
CDR3aa: CASSPPGLAEETQYF
CDR3nt: TGTGCCAGCAGCCCACCGGGACTAGCGGAAGAGACCCAGTACTTC

j_gene: TRBJ1-5
d_gene: TRBD1
v_gene: TRBV20-1
abundance: once
CDR3aa: CSASQGDQPQHF
CDR3nt: TGCAGTGCTAGTCAGGGGGATCAGCCCCAGCATTTT

j_gene: TRBJ2-7
d_gene: -
v_gene: TRBV6-2/TRBV6-3
abundance: once
CDR3aa: CASSYSGSSYEQYF
CDR3nt: TGTGCCAGCAGTTACTCCGGGAGCTCCTACGAGCAGTACTTC

j_gene: TRBJ2-5
d_gene: TRBD2
v_gene: TRBV7-8
abundance: once
CDR3aa: CASSLVGGRRETQYF
CDR3nt: TGTGCCAGCAGCTTAGTTGGCGGGAGGAGGGAGACCCAGTACTTC

j_gene: TRBJ1-5
d_gene: TRBD1
v_gene: TRBV28
abundance: -
CDR3aa: CASSFLQGGIDQPQHF
CDR3nt: TGTGCCAGCAGTTTCTTACAGGGGGGGATTGATCAGCCCCAGCATTTT

j_gene: TRBJ2-7
d_gene: TRBD2
v_gene: TRBV6-5
abundance: -
CDR3aa: CASSYGTSGDYEQYF
CDR3nt: TGTGCCAGCAGTTATGGGACTAGCGGGGACTACGAGCAGTACTTC

j_gene: TRBJ1-6
d_gene: TRBD1
v_gene: TRBV27
abundance: -
CDR3aa: CASSPPMSNRGVNSPLHF
CDR3nt: TGTGCCAGCAGTCCCCCTATGTCTAACAGGGGAGTCAATTCACCCCTCCACTTT

j_gene: TRBJ1-4
d_gene: -
v_gene: TRBV28
abundance: -
CDR3aa: CASSLLPPGNEKLFF
CDR3nt: TGTGCCAGCAGTTTACTCCCCCCAGGGAATGAAAAACTGTTTTTT

j_gene: TRBJ1-1
d_gene: TRBD1
v_gene: TRBV7-8
abundance: -
CDR3aa: CASSLAGQVAFF
CDR3nt: TGTGCCAGCAGCTTAGCGGGACAGGTTGCTTTCTTT

j_gene: TRBJ2-1
d_gene: -
v_gene: TRBV7-9
abundance: -
CDR3aa: CASSTGPIVSYNEQFF
CDR3nt: TGTGCCAGCAGCACAGGCCCCATTGTCTCATACAATGAGCAGTTCTTC

j_gene: TRBJ1-1
d_gene: -
v_gene: TRBV2
abundance: few
CDR3aa: CASIPNTELNTEAFF
CDR3nt: TGTGCCAGCATCCCGAATACAGAGCTGAACACTGAAGCTTTCTTT

j_gene: TRBJ1-3
d_gene: TRBD1
v_gene: TRBV18
abundance: -
CDR3aa: CASSPAQGTGNTIYF
CDR3nt: TGTGCCAGCTCACCGGCACAGGGGACTGGAAACACCATATATTTT

j_gene: TRBJ2-1
d_gene: TRBD2
v_gene: TRBV27
abundance: -
CDR3aa: CASSWTSGRRGNEQFF
CDR3nt: TGTGCCAGCAGTTGGACTAGCGGACGCCGGGGTAATGAGCAGTTCTTC

j_gene: TRBJ2-2
d_gene: TRBD2
v_gene: TRBV2
abundance: -
CDR3aa: CASSEEIIAGGSTGELFF
CDR3nt: TGTGCCAGCAGTGAAGAGATAATAGCGGGGGGGTCCACCGGGGAGCTGTTTTTT

j_gene: TRBJ2-5
d_gene: TRBD2
v_gene: TRBV2
abundance: -
CDR3aa: CASRSGTNQETQYF
CDR3nt: TGTGCCAGCAGGAGCGGGACCAACCAAGAGACCCAGTACTTC

j_gene: TRBJ2-1
d_gene: -
v_gene: TRBV14
abundance: -
CDR3aa: CASSLDSPSYNEQFF
CDR3nt: TGTGCCAGCAGCTTGGACTCGCCTTCCTACAATGAGCAGTTCTTC

j_gene: TRBJ2-5
d_gene: -
v_gene: TRBV28
abundance: -
CDR3aa: CASSSSSETQYF
CDR3nt: TGTGCCAGCAGTTCTTCCTCGGAGACCCAGTACTTC